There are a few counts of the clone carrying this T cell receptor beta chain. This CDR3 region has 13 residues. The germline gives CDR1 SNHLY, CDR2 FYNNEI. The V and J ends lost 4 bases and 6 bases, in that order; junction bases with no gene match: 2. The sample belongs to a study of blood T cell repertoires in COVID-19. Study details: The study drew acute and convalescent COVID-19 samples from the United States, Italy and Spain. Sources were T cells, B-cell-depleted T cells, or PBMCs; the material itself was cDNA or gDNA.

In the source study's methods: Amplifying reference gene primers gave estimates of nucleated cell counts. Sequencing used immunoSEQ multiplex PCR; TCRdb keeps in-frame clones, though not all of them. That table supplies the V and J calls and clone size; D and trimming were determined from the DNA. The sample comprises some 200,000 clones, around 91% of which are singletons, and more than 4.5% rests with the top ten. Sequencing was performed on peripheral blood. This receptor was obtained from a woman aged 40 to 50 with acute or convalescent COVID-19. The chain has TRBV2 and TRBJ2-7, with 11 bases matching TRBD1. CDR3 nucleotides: TGTGCCAGCAGTGGGACAGGGGGCACCGAGCAGTACGTC. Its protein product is CASSGTGGTEQYV.